This T cell receptor (beta chain) came from a study of tumor and adjacent non-tumor tissue in lung cancer. Study information: Patients were aged roughly 30 to 76, 9 to 10 men and roughly 5 women, stage I to III. General study points: Top 100 clones took a larger repertoire share in normal lung.

With regard to this clonotype: Its antigen is undetermined.

The template was RNA from unsorted bulk tissue. The library came from three nested PCR rounds adapted from ARM-PCR protocols. TCRdb passed the multiplex PCR reads through MiXCR, listing each CDR3 protein once. Among around 140,000 distinct CDR3 sequences listed, approximately 66% were seen once. The CDR3 is made up of 14 amino acids. Unmatched junction bases numbered 8, after V lost 3 bases and J lost 6 bases. The sequencing sample was made of lung tumor tissue. This rearrangement joins TRBV12-3 or TRBV12-4 to TRBJ2-7; 7 bases are shared with TRBD2. The clonotype originates from a man aged 60-69 years with small cell lung cancer. The CDR3 protein is CASSFGGSLFEQYF. The DNA for the CDR3 is TGTGCCAGCAGTTTTGGCGGGAGTTTGTTCGAGCAGTACTTC.